This entry is about one T cell receptor (beta chain). Its cognate antigen is unknown. These data originate in a study of T cell repertoires in cytomegalovirus infection. Study-level information: Matching HLA type and CMV infection were both indicated by public TCR beta signatures.

Study-wide findings and caveats: The cumulative frequency of public TCR beta families distinguished individuals who carried CMV together with the relevant HLA. The ex vivo response was dominated by HLA-C-restricted CMV-specific TCR beta clonotypes.

MiXCR, applied by TCRdb to the reads, yields one record per CDR3 protein. The sample holds roughly 640,000 distinct CDR3 sequences, 20% to 25% seen once. The germline V gene has CDR1 SGHVS and CDR2 FNYEAQ. Deletions cut 4 bases from V and 4 bases from J, with 13 bases between. CDR3 size: 14 residues. Material for sequencing was CD8+ T cells from PBMCs. The J gene is TRBJ1-2, the V gene TRBV7-6; D is possibly TRBD1 (6 bases). The receptor comes from a human donor in good health (CMV status not recorded). Some clones in this sample may be carry-over from other donors' samples. The CDR3 DNA follows: TGTGCCAGCAGCTCCGGACAGAGATTCTATGGCTACACCTTC. Encoded protein: CASSSGQRFYGYTF.